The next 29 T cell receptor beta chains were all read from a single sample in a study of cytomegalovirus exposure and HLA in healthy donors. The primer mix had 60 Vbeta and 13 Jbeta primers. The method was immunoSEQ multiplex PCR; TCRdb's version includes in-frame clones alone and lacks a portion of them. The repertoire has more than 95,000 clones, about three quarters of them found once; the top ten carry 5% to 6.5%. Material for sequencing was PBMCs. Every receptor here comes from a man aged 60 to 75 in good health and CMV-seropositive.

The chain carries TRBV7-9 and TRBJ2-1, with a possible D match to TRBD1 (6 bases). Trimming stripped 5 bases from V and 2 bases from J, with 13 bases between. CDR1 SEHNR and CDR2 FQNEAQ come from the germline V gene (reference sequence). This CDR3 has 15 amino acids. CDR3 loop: CASSQGTLTYNEQFF. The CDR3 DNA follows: TGTGCCAGCAGCCAAGGGACACTGACCTACAATGAGCAGTTCTTC.

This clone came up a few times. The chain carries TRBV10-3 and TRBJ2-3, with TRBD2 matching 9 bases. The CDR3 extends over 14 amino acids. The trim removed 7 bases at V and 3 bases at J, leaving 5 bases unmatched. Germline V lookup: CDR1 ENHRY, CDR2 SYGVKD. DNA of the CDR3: TGTGCCATCAAGGGACTAGCCACGACAGATACGCAGTATTTT. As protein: CAIKGLATTDTQYF.

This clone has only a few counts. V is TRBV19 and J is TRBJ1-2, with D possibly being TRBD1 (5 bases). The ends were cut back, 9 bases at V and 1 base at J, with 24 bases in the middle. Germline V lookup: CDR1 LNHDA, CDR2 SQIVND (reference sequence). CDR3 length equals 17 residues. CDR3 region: CASSSPQGLKDNYGYTF. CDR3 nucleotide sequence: TGTGCCAGCAGTTCTCCCCAGGGACTGAAAGATAACTATGGCTACACCTTC.

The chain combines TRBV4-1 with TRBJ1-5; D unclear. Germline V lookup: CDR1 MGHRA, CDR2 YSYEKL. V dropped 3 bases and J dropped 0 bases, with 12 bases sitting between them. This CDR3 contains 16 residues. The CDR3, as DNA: TGCGCCAGCAGCCATCGGTCCGGGAATAGCAATCAGCCCCAGCATTTT. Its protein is CASSHRSGNSNQPQHF.

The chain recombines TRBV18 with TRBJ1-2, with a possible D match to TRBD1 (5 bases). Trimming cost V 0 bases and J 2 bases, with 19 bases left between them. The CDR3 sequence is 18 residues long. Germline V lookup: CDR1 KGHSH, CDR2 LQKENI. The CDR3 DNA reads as TGTGCCAGCTCACCACCCCCGGGAGGGGCGGATGGCAACTATGGCTACACCTTC. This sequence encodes CASSPPPGGADGNYGYTF.

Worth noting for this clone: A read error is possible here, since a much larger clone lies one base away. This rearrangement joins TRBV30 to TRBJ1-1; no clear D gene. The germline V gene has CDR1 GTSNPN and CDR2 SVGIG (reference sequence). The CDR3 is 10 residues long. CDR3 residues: CSGVWTEAFF. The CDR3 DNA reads TGTTCCGGAGTTTGGACTGAAGCTTTCTTT.

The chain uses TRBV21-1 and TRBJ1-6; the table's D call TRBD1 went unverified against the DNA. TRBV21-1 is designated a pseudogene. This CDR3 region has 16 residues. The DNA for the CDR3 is TGTGCCAGCAGCAAAGGAGAAGCGAGACAGCATTCACCCCTCCACTTT. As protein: CASSKGEARQHSPLHF.

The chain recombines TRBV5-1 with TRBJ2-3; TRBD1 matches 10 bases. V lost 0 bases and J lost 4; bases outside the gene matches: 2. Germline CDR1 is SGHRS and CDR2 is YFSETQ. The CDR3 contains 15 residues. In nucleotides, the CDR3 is TGCGCCAGCAGCTTGGGACAGGGGGCGGCAGATACGCAGTATTTT. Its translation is CASSLGQGAADTQYF.

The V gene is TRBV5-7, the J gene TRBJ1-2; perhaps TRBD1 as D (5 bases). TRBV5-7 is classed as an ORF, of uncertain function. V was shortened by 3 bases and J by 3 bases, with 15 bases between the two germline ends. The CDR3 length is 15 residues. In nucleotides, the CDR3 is TGTGCCAGCAGCTCACCGGGACTTCCGGACTATGGCTACACCTTC. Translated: CASSSPGLPDYGYTF.

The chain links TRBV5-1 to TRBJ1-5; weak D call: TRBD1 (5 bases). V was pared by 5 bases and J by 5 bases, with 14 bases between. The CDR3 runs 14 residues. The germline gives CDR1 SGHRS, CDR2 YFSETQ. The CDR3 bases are TGCGCCAGCAGTCCGGACAAGAGAGATCAGCCCCAGCATTTT. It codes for CASSPDKRDQPQHF. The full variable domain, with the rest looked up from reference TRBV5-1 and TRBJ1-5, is KAGVTQTPRYLIKTRGQQVTLSCSPISGHRSVSWYQQTPGQGLQFLFEYFSETQRNKGNFPGRFSGRQFSNSRSEMNVSTLELGDSALYLCASSPDKRDQPQHFGDGTRLSIL.

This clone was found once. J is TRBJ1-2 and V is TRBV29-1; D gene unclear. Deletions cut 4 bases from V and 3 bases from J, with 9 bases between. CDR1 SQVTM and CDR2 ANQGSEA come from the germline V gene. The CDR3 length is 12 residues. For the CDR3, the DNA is TGCAGCGTTGGGGCAGGCGACTATGGCTACACCTTC. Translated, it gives CSVGAGDYGYTF.

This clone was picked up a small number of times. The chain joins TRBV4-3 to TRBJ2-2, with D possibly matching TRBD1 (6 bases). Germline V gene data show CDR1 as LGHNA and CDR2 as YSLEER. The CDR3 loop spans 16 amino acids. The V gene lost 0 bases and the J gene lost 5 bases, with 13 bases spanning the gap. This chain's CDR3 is CASSQEGAGVTGELFF. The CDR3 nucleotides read TGCGCCAGCAGCCAAGAGGGGGCAGGAGTTACCGGGGAGCTGTTTTTT.

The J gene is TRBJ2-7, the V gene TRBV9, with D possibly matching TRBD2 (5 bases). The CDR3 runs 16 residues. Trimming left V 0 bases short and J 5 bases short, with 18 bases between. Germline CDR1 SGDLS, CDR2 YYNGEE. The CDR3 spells CASSVAGSRGQNEQYF. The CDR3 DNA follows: TGTGCCAGCAGCGTAGCGGGGAGCCGGGGTCAGAACGAGCAGTACTTC.

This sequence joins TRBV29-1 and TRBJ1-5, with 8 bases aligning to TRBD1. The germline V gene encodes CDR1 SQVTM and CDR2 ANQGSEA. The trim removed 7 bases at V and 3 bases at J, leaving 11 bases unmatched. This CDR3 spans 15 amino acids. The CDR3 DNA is TGCAGCGCGGCAGGGGGCAAAGGGGCCAATCAGCCCCAGCATTTT. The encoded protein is CSAAGGKGANQPQHF. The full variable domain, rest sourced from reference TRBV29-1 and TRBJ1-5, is SAVISQKPSRDICQRGTSLTIQCQVDSQVTMMFWYRQQPGQSLTLIATANQGSEATYESGFVIDKFPISRPNLTFSTLTVSNMSPEDSSIYLCSAAGGKGANQPQHFGDGTRLSIL.

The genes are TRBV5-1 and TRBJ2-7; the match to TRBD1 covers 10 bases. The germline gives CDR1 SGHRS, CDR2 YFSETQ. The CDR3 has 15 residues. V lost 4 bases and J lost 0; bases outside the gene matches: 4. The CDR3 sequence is CASSGTGAISYEQYF. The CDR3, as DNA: TGCGCCAGCAGCGGGACAGGGGCCATCTCCTACGAGCAGTACTTC.

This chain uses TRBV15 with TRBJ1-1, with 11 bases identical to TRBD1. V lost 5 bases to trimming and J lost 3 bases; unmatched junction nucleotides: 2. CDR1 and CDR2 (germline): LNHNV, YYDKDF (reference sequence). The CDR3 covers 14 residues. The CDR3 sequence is CATSGDRGDTEAFF. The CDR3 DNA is TGTGCCACCAGCGGGGACAGGGGGGACACTGAAGCTTTCTTT.

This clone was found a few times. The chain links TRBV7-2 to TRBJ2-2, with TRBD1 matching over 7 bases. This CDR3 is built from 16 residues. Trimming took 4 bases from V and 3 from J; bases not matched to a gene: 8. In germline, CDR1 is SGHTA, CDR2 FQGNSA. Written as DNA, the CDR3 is TGTGCCAGCAGCTCAATGGGACAGCTTCACACCGGGGAGCTGTTTTTT. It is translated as CASSSMGQLHTGELFF.

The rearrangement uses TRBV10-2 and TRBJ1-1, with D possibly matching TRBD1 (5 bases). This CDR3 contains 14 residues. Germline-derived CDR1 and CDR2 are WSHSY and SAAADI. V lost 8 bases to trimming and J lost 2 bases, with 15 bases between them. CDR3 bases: TGCGCCAGCTTGGCGACGGGGGGAAACACTGAAGCTTTCTTT. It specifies CASLATGGNTEAFF.

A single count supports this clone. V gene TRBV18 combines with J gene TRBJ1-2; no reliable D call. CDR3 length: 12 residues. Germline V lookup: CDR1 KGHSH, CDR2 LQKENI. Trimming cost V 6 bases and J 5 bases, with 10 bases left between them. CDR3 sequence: CASSDPGYGYTF. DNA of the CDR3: TGTGCCAGCTCGGACCCGGGGTATGGCTACACCTTC.

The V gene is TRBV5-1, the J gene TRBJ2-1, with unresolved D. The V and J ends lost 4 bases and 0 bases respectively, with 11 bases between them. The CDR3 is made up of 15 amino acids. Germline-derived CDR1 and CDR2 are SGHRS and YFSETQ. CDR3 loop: CASSPDFSSYNEQFF. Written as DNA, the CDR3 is TGCGCCAGCAGCCCCGACTTTAGCTCCTACAATGAGCAGTTCTTC. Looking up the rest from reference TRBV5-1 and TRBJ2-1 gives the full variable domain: KAGVTQTPRYLIKTRGQQVTLSCSPISGHRSVSWYQQTPGQGLQFLFEYFSETQRNKGNFPGRFSGRQFSNSRSEMNVSTLELGDSALYLCASSPDFSSYNEQFFGPGTRLTVL.

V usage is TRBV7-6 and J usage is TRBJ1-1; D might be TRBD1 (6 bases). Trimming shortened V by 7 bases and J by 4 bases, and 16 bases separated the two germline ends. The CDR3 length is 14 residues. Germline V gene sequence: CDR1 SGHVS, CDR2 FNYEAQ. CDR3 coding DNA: TGTGCCAGCACTACCCAGCAGGGGCCCACTGAAGCTTTCTTT. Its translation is CASTTQQGPTEAFF. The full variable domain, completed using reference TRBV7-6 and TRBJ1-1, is GAGVSQSPRYKVTKRGQDVALRCDPISGHVSLYWYRQALGQGPEFLTYFNYEAQQDKSGLPNDRFSAERPEGSISTLTIQRTEQRDSAMYRCASTTQQGPTEAFFGQGTRLTVV.

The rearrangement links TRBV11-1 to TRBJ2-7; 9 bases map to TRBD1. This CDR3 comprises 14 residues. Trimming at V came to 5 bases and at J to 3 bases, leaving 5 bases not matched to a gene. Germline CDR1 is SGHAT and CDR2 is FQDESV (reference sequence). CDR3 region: CASSGGTGSYEQYF. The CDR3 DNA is TGTGCCAGCAGCGGAGGGACAGGGAGCTACGAGCAGTACTTC.

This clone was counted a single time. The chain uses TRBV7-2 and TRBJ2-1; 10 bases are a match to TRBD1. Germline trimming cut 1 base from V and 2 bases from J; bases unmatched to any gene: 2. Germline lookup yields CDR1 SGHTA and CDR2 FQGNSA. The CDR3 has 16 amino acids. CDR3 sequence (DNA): TGTGCCAGCAGCTTAGGCGGGACAGGGGCCTACAATGAGCAGTTCTTC. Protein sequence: CASSLGGTGAYNEQFF.

The CDR3 DNA follows: TGCGCCAGCAGCTTGGGGGGCCCAGAGACCCAGTACTTC. It specifies CASSLGGPETQYF. This chain links TRBV5-1 with TRBJ2-5, with a weak D call TRBD1 (5 bases). Germline CDR1 reads SGHRS; CDR2 reads YFSETQ. V was pared by 0 bases and J by 4 bases, with 7 bases between. The CDR3 covers 13 residues.

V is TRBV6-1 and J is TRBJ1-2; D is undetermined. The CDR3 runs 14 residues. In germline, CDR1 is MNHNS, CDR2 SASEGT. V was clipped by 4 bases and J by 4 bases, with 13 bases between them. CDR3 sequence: CASSGPPRVYGYTF. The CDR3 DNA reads TGTGCCAGCAGTGGCCCCCCCCGGGTCTATGGCTACACCTTC.

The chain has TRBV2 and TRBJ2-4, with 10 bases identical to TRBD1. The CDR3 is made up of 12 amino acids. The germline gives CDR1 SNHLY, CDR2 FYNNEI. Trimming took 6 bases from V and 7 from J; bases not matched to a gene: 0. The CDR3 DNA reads TGTGCCAGCAGGGACAGGGGGAACATTCAGTACTTC. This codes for CASRDRGNIQYF.

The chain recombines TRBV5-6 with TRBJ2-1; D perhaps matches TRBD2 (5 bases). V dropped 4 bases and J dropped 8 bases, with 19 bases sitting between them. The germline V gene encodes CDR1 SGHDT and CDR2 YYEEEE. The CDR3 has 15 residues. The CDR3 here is CASSPTLSSTDEQFF. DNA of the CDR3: TGTGCCAGCAGCCCAACACTATCTAGCACCGATGAGCAGTTCTTC.

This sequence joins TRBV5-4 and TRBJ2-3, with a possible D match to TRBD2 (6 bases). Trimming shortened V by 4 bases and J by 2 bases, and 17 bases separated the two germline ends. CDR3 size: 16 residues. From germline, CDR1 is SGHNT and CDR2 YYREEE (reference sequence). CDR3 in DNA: TGTGCCAGCAGCCCTGGGGGTAGCGGTTCCACAGATACGCAGTATTTT. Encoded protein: CASSPGGSGSTDTQYF.

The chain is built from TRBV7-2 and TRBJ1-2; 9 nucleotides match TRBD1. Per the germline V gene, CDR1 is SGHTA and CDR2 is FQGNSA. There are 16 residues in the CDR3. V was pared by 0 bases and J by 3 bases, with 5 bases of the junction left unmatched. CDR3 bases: TGTGCCAGCAGCTTAGCGGGAGACAGGGGGGACTATGGCTACACCTTC. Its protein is CASSLAGDRGDYGYTF.